The 16 T cell receptor beta chains listed next were all sequenced from one sample in a study of tumor-infiltrating lymphocytes in localized non-small cell lung cancer. Clones were sequenced by immunoSEQ multiplex PCR, and TCRdb holds only the in-frame ones, with some missing. The table has over 10,000 clones, around 68% seen once. Sequencing was done on a sample of lung tumor tissue. These receptors came from a human donor with non-small cell lung cancer.

The chain combines TRBV2 with TRBJ2-1; D gene uncertain. The CDR3 spans 13 residues. Per germline, CDR1 SNHLY and CDR2 FYNNEI. V was clipped by 7 bases and J by 0 bases, with 7 bases between them. The CDR3 sequence is CASKESSYNEQFF. The CDR3 nucleotides read TGTGCCAGCAAGGAAAGCTCCTACAATGAGCAGTTCTTC.

The rearrangement links TRBV14 to TRBJ1-2; D is undetermined. CDR3 size: 14 residues. Germline V gene data show CDR1 as SGHDN and CDR2 as FVKESK. V was pared by 0 bases and J by 0 bases, with 5 bases between. CDR3 region: CASSQDGTNYGYTF. For the CDR3, the DNA is TGTGCCAGCAGCCAAGATGGAACTAACTATGGCTACACCTTC.

The V and J genes are TRBV5-4 and TRBJ2-1; 10 positions match TRBD1. J was trimmed by 9 bases and V by 4 bases; bases with no gene match: 10. CDR1 and CDR2 from the germline V gene are SGHNT and YYREEE (reference sequence). This CDR3 region has 15 residues. Written as DNA, the CDR3 is TGTGCCAGCAGCGAGACCAAGACAGGGGGCATTGAGCAGTTCTTC. Translated: CASSETKTGGIEQFF.

This sequence joins TRBV11-2 and TRBJ2-7; 11 bases line up with TRBD2. V shed 5 bases and J 5 bases; nucleotides not matched to a gene: 8. This CDR3 contains 15 residues. Germline values: CDR1 SGHAT, CDR2 FQNNGV. The CDR3 nucleotides are TGTGCCAGCAGCCCTTTCACTAGCGGGAGCAACGAGCAGTACTTC. This sequence encodes CASSPFTSGSNEQYF.

This clone was picked up a small number of times. The V and J genes are TRBV29-1 and TRBJ1-1; no clear D gene. The CDR3 covers 13 residues. Germline V gene data show CDR1 as SQVTM and CDR2 as ANQGSEA. V lost 6 bases, J lost 7 bases, and 18 bases lay in between. This chain's CDR3 is CSVDIYGSGEAFF. The CDR3 DNA is TGCAGCGTGGATATCTACGGATCTGGTGAAGCTTTCTTT.

The chain uses TRBV7-1 and TRBJ1-1, with TRBD1 identical over 7 bases. TRBV7-1 is filed as an ORF, its function uncertain. V lost 4 bases to trimming and J lost 4 bases; unmatched junction nucleotides: 3. The CDR3 spans 13 residues. CDR3 DNA sequence: TGTGCCAGCAGCTTGGGACAGAGCACTGAAGCTTTCTTT. Its protein is CASSLGQSTEAFF.

The chain joins TRBV27 to TRBJ2-3; tentatively, D is TRBD2 (6 bases). This CDR3 contains 16 residues. V was cut by 3 bases and J by 0 bases, with 13 bases left in between. CDR1 is MNHEY, CDR2 SMNVEV, per germline (reference sequence). This CDR3 reads CASSLEGLPSTDTQYF. The CDR3 DNA sequence: TGTGCCAGCAGTTTGGAGGGCCTCCCTAGCACAGATACGCAGTATTTT.

This clone turned up a few times. The rearrangement joins TRBV10-2 to TRBJ2-7; D not resolved. Per the germline V gene, CDR1 is WSHSY and CDR2 is SAAADI. This CDR3 region has 12 residues. Trimming stripped 8 bases from V and 1 base from J, with 9 bases between. CDR3 region: CASLEVSYEQYF. DNA of the CDR3: TGCGCCAGCTTAGAGGTTTCCTACGAGCAGTACTTC.

This chain uses TRBV6-5 with TRBJ1-5; D is possibly TRBD1 (6 bases). Germline values: CDR1 MNHEY, CDR2 SVGAGI. The CDR3 covers 15 residues. Trimming left V 0 bases short and J 7 bases short, with 13 bases between. The DNA of the CDR3 is TGTGCCAGCAGTTACTCGGGGGCCAGGGGCCAGCCCCAGCATTTT. Translating gives CASSYSGARGQPQHF.

The rearrangement links TRBV9 to TRBJ2-3, with TRBD2 identical over 12 bases. Germline values: CDR1 SGDLS, CDR2 YYNGEE. V lost 4 bases, J lost 0 bases, and 3 bases stayed unmatched. CDR3 length: 16 amino acids. The CDR3 loop is CASSRGTSGSTDTQYF. The CDR3 coding sequence is TGTGCCAGCAGCAGGGGGACTAGCGGGAGCACAGATACGCAGTATTTT.

The chain carries TRBV29-1 and TRBJ1-1, with D unclear. The CDR3 covers 14 residues. The germline CDR1 and CDR2 sequences are SQVTM and ANQGSEA. V was pared by 5 bases and J by 0 bases, with 13 bases between. The CDR3 DNA reads as TGCAGCGTTACTGAAGGAAACTTGAACACTGAAGCTTTCTTT. Translation: CSVTEGNLNTEAFF.

V and J are TRBV11-2 and TRBJ2-3, with D perhaps assigned TRBD1 or TRBD2 (5 bases each). CDR3 length: 12 residues. V lost 5 bases to trimming and J lost 8 bases, with 11 bases between them. The germline gives CDR1 SGHAT, CDR2 FQNNGV. The CDR3 DNA sequence: TGTGCCAGCAGCCCAGATGGGGGTACGCAGTATTTT. It translates to CASSPDGGTQYF. Full variable domain (rest looked up from reference TRBV11-2 and TRBJ2-3): EAGVAQSPRYKIIEKRQSVAFWCNPISGHATLYWYQQILGQGPKLLIQFQNNGVVDDSQLPKDRFSAERLKGVDSTLKIQPAKLEDSAVYLCASSPDGGTQYFGPGTRLTVL.

The chain links TRBV19 to TRBJ2-1; D is unresolved. The CDR3 runs to 14 residues. V was pared by 1 base and J by 0 bases, with 4 bases between. The germline V gene encodes CDR1 LNHDA and CDR2 SQIVND (reference sequence). As DNA, the CDR3 is TGTGCCAGTAGTATAGGTCCCTCCTACAATGAGCAGTTCTTC. Encoded protein: CASSIGPSYNEQFF.

The V gene is TRBV30, the J gene TRBJ1-1; a possible D gene is TRBD1 (6 bases). The CDR3 is 12 residues long. CDR1 GTSNPN and CDR2 SVGIG come from the germline V gene (reference sequence). V dropped 3 bases and J dropped 1 base, with 6 bases sitting between them. CDR3 amino acids: CAWRGQNTEAFF. The DNA for the CDR3 is TGTGCCTGGAGGGGACAGAACACTGAAGCTTTCTTT.

This chain uses TRBV5-1 with TRBJ2-1; possible D gene TRBD1, 5 bases. The CDR3 runs 16 residues. The germline gives CDR1 SGHRS, CDR2 YFSETQ. V was trimmed by 2 bases and J by 9 bases, leaving 21 bases between them. The CDR3 coding sequence is TGCGCCAGCAGCTTTAGTTTTTCGCAGGGCCAAGGTGAGCAGTTCTTC. Translating it yields CASSFSFSQGQGEQFF.

The sample holds one count of this clone. The rearrangement links TRBV4-2 to TRBJ1-1; D unresolved. CDR1 is LGHNA and CDR2 is YNFKEQ in the germline V gene. The CDR3 is 14 residues long. The ends were cut back, 4 bases at V and 2 bases at J, with 11 bases in the middle. The CDR3 sequence is CASSLGEVNTEAFF. The CDR3 nucleotides read TGTGCCAGCAGCCTCGGAGAGGTTAACACTGAAGCTTTCTTT.